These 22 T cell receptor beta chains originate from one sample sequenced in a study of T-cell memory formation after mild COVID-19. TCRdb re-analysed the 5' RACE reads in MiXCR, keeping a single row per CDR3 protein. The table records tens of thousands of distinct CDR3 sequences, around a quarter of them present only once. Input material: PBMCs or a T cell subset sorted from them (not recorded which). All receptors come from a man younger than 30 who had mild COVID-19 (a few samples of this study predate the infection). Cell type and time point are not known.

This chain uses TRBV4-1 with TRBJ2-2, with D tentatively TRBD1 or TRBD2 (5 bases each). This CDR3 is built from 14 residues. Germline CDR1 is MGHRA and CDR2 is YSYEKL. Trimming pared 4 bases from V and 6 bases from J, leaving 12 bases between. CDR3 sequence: CASSPLWGSGELFF. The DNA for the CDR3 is TGCGCCAGCAGCCCCCTGTGGGGGTCCGGGGAGCTGTTTTTT.

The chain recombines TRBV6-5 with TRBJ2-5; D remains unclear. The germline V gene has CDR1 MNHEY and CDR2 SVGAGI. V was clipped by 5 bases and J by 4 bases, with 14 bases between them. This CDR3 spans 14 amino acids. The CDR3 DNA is TGTGCCAGCAGTCCCGGAACAGTACGAGAGACCCAGTACTTC. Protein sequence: CASSPGTVRETQYF.

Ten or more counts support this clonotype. Here the CDR3 DNA reads TGTGCCAGCAGCAGCGGGGCCCGGACCTACAATGAGCAGTTCTTC. It codes for CASSSGARTYNEQFF. The V call is TRBV11-2, the J call TRBJ2-1; the match to TRBD2 covers 7 bases. This CDR3 region has 15 residues. The junction had 6 bases not matched to a gene; V was cut back by 5 bases and J by 2 bases. Per the germline V gene, CDR1 is SGHAT and CDR2 is FQNNGV.

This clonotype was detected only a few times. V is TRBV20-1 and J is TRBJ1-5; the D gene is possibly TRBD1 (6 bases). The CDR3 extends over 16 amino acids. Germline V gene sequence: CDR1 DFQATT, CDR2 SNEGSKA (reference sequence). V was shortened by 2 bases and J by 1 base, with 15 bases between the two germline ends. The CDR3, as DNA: TGCAGTGCTAGAAGCTTCGGGGGGGGCAGCAATCAGCCCCAGCATTTT. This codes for CSARSFGGGSNQPQHF.

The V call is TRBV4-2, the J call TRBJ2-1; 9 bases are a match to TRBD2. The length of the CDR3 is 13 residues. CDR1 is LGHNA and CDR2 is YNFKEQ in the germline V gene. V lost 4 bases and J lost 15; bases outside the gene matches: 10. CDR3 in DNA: TGTGCCAGCAGCCCGTTGGCGGGGGGGCCCCCGTTCTTC. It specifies CASSPLAGGPPFF.

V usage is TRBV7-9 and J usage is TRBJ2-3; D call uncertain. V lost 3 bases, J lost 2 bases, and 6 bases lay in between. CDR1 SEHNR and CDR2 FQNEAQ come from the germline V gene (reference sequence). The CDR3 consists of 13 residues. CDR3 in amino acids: CASSFLYTDTQYF. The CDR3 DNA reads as TGTGCCAGCAGCTTTTTATACACAGATACGCAGTATTTT.

CDR3 sequence: CASSPAAGRRGYTF. The CDR3 nucleotides are TGTGCCAGCAGCCCGGCCGCCGGGCGACGTGGCTACACCTTC. The V gene is TRBV7-2, the J gene TRBJ1-2; D is ambiguous. V shed 5 bases and J shed 7 bases, with 17 bases lying between them. The CDR3 contains 14 residues. CDR1 is SGHTA, CDR2 FQGNSA, per germline. The full variable domain, in which reference TRBV7-2 and TRBJ1-2 provide the parts outside the CDR3, is GAGVSQSPSNKVTEKGKDVELRCDPISGHTALYWYRQSLGQGLEFLIYFQGNSAPDKSGLPSDRFSAERTGGSVSTLTIQRTQQEDSAVYLCASSPAAGRRGYTFGSGTRLTVV.

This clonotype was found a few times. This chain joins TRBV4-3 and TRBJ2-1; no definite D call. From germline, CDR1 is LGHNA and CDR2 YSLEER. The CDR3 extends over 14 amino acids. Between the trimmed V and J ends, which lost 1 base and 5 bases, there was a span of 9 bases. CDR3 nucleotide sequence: TGCGCCAGCAGCCAAGCGGACCTGGACAATGAGCAGTTCTTC. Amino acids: CASSQADLDNEQFF.

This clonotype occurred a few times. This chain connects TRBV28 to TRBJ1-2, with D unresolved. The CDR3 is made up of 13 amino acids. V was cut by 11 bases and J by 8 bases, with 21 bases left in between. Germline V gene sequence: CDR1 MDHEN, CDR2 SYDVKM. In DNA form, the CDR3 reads TGTGCCGGAGCTGGTCGGAACCACTGGGGCTACACCTTC. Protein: CAGAGRNHWGYTF.

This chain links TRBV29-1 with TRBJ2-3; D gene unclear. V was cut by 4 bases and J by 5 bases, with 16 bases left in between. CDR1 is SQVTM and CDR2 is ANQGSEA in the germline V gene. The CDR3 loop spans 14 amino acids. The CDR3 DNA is TGCAGCGTTGTATCGCCCCTTAACGTAGATACGCAGTATTTT. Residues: CSVVSPLNVDTQYF.

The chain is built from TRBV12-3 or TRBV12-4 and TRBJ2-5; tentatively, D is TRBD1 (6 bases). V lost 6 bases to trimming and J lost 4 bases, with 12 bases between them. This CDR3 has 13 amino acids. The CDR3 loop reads CASSGWDIETQYF. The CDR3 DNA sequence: TGTGCCAGCAGCGGGTGGGACATAGAGACCCAGTACTTC.

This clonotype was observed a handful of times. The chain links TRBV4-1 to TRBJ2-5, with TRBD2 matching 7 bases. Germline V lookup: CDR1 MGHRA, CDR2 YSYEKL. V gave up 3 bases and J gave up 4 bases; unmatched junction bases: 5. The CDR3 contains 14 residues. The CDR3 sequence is CASSHYLAAETQYF. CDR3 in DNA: TGCGCCAGCAGCCACTACCTAGCGGCAGAGACCCAGTACTTC.

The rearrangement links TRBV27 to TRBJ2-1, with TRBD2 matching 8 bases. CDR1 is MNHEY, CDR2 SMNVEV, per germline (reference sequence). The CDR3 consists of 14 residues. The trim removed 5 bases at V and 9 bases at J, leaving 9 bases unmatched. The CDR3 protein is CASSPLGLESEQFF. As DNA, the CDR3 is TGTGCCAGCAGTCCCCTGGGACTAGAGAGTGAGCAGTTCTTC.

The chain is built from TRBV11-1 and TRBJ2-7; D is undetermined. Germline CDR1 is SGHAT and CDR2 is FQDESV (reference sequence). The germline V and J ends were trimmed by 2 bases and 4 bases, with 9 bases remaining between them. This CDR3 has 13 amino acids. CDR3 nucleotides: TGTGCCAGCAGCTTAACTGAAGGATACGAGCAGTACGTC. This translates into CASSLTEGYEQYV.

The CDR3 DNA reads TGTGCCAGCAGCCAAACAGGGAGGCGGCACAATGAGCAGTTCTTC. It translates to CASSQTGRRHNEQFF. J is TRBJ2-1 and V is TRBV7-9, with D tentatively TRBD1 or TRBD2 (6 bases each). Germline CDR1 reads SEHNR; CDR2 reads FQNEAQ (reference sequence). There are 15 residues in the CDR3. Trimming shortened V by 5 bases and J by 5 bases, and 16 bases separated the two germline ends.

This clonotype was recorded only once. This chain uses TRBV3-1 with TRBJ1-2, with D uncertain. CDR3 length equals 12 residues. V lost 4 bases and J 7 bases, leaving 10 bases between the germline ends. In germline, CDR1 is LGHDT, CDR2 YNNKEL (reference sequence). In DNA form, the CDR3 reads TGTGCCAGCAGCCCCGGCCCCTCTGGCTACACCTTC. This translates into CASSPGPSGYTF.

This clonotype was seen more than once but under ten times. CDR3 sequence: CASSRRTGISLSTDTQYF. The CDR3 nucleotides are TGCGCCAGCAGCCGCCGGACAGGGATTTCTTTGAGCACAGATACGCAGTATTTT. The rearrangement uses TRBV4-3 and TRBJ2-3, with TRBD1 identical over 8 bases. CDR1 is LGHNA, CDR2 YSLEER, per germline. V lost 4 bases to trimming and J lost 0 bases; unmatched junction nucleotides: 12. The CDR3 loop spans 18 amino acids.

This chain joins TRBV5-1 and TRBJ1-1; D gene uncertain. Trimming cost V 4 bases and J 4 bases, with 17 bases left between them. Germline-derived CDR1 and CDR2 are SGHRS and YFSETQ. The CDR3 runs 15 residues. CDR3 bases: TGCGCCAGCAGCAGCCGTCCCGGGGAGGCCACTGAAGCTTTCTTT. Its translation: CASSSRPGEATEAFF.

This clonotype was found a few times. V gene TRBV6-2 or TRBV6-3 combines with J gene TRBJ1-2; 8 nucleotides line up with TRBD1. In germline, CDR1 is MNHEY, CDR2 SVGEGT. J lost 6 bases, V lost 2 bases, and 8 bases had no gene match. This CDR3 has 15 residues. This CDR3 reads CASSYPTGAAHGYTF. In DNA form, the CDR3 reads TGTGCCAGCAGTTACCCGACAGGGGCGGCCCATGGCTACACCTTC.

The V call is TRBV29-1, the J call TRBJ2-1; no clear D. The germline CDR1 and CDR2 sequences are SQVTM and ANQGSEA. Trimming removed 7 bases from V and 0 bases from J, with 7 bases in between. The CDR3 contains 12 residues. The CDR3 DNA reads TGCAGCGCTTGGAGCTCCTACAATGAGCAGTTCTTC. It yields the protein CSAWSSYNEQFF.

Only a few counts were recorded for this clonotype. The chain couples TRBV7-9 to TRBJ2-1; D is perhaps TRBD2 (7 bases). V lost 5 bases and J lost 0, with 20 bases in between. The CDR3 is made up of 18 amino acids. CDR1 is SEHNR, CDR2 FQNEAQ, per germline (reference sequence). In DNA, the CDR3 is TGTGCCAGCAGCCCAGGGGTCGCGGGGGAGGTCTCCTACAATGAGCAGTTCTTC. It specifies CASSPGVAGEVSYNEQFF.

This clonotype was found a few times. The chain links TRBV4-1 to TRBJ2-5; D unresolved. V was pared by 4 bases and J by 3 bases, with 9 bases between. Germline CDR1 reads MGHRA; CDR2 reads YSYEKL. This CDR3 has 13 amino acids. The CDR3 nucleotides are TGCGCCAGCAGCCGTAAGCTTGAAGAGACCCAGTACTTC. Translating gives CASSRKLEETQYF.